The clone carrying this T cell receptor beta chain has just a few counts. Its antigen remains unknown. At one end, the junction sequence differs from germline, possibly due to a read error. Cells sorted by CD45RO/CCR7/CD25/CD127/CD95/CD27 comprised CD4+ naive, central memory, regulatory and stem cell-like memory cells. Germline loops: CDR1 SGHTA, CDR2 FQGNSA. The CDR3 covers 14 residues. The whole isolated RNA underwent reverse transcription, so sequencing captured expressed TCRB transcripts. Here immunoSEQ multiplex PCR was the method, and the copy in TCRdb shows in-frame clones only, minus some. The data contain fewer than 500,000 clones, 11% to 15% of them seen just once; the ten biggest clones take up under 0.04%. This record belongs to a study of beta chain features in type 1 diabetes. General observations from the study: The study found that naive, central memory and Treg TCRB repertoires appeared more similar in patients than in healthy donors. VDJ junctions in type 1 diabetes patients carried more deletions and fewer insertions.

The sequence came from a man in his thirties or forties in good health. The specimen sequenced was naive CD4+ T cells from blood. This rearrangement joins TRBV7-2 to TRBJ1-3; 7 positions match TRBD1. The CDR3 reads CASSRLKVAGTETF. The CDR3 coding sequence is TGTGCCAGCAGCCGCCTTAAGGTAGCCGGGACAGAAACCTTT.